A selection of T cell receptor beta chains follows, all from one sample in a study of blood T cell repertoires in COVID-19. Profiling relied on immunoSEQ multiplex PCR, and the TCRdb table lists in-frame clones only, not all of them. The sample records tens of thousands of clones, more than 60% being singletons. The source material was peripheral blood. These receptor sequences come from a human donor in a cohort sampled during active COVID-19. CDR3s include the opening cysteine and the closing phenylalanine or tryptophan.

j_gene | v_gene | len | CDR3aa
TRBJ1-1 | TRBV27 | 12 | CASRAADRGAFF
TRBJ1-5 | TRBV10-2 | 13 | CASSVGEGQPQHF
TRBJ1-5 | TRBV7-2 | 15 | CASSLFGTGSQPQHF
TRBJ2-3 | TRBV5-4 | 16 | CASSLVASGEIDTQYF
TRBJ2-4 | TRBV6-1 | 15 | CASSEGLLAKNIQYF
TRBJ1-3 | TRBV13 | 17 | CASSHNPDRDSGNTIYF
TRBJ1-5 | TRBV5-6 | 13 | CASSLRGFQPQHF
TRBJ2-1 | TRBV19 | 19 | CASSPRTSGGANIHNEQFF
TRBJ1-3 | TRBV7-2 | 15 | CASSWTGTGGNTIYF
TRBJ2-5 | TRBV7-9 | 15 | CASSLSGTGGETQYF
TRBJ2-7 | TRBV7-9 | 16 | CASSLELAGGNGEQYF
TRBJ1-1 | TRBV18 | 13 | CASSPRANTEAFF
TRBJ2-1 | TRBV5-1 | 18 | CASSWPPGQGAVGNEQFF
TRBJ2-5 | TRBV7-8 | 17 | CASSPGQGALLKETQYF
TRBJ2-1 | TRBV19 | 15 | CASSTQGVPHNEQFF
TRBJ1-2 | TRBV4-2 | 15 | CASSQITQGRGGYTF
TRBJ1-5 | TRBV6-5 | 12 | CASSPLNQPQHF
TRBJ1-3 | TRBV6-5 | 15 | CASSYSPGKGNTIYF